The 32 T cell receptor beta chains reported below all come from one sample, sequenced in a study of T cell responses to AZD1222 COVID-19 vaccine. TCRdb's copy holds only in-frame clones and misses some; the assay was immunoSEQ multiplex PCR. The repertoire holds some 140,000 clones, approximately 90% seen once, with approximately 2.8% in the top ten. The sample consisted of peripheral blood, taken on day 0 of AZD1222 vaccination. The source is an adult in good health.

The chain joins TRBV27 to TRBJ1-1; possible D gene TRBD1, 6 bases. The CDR3 loop spans 15 amino acids. Germline assignment: CDR1 MNHEY and CDR2 SMNVEV (reference sequence). The ends were cut back, 4 bases at V and 0 bases at J, with 12 bases in the middle. CDR3 protein: CASSYTGTLNTEAFF. DNA for the CDR3: TGTGCCAGCAGTTACACAGGGACCTTGAACACTGAAGCTTTCTTT.

The CDR3 loop reads CASSSGSGANVLTF. In DNA form, the CDR3 reads TGTGCCAGCAGTTCAGGCTCTGGGGCCAACGTCCTGACTTTC. The chain has TRBV28 and TRBJ2-6, with D hard to call. CDR1 is MDHEN and CDR2 is SYDVKM in the germline V gene. Trimming took off 4 bases at V and 0 bases at J, with 4 bases between the two ends. This CDR3 has 14 amino acids.

This chain joins TRBV16 and TRBJ1-6; tentatively, D is TRBD1 (5 bases). CDR1 KGHSY and CDR2 FQNENV come from the germline V gene. The CDR3 sequence is 15 residues long. V gave up 3 bases and J gave up 6 bases, with 12 bases separating them. The CDR3 loop is CASSHQGDGNSPLHF. The CDR3 DNA reads as TGTGCCAGCAGCCATCAGGGAGATGGTAATTCACCCCTCCACTTT.

The chain employs TRBV2 and TRBJ1-5; D unclear. The V end was cut by 5 bases, the J end by 6 bases, with 5 bases between. This CDR3 has 11 amino acids. Germline V gene sequence: CDR1 SNHLY, CDR2 FYNNEI. CDR3 sequence: CASSIGQPQHF. Written as DNA, the CDR3 is TGTGCCAGCAGTATCGGTCAGCCCCAGCATTTT.

The rearrangement uses TRBV24-1 and TRBJ2-2; 10 nucleotides match TRBD2. Germline V gene sequence: CDR1 KGHDR, CDR2 SFDVKD. The CDR3 is 14 residues long. The J segment lost 0 bases and the V segment lost 10 bases, leaving 1 base of the junction unmatched. CDR3 amino acids: CATSGGTNTGELFF. Here the CDR3 DNA reads TGTGCCACTAGCGGGGGGACGAACACCGGGGAGCTGTTTTTT.

The chain couples TRBV20-1 to TRBJ1-6; D gene ambiguous. Germline values: CDR1 DFQATT, CDR2 SNEGSKA (reference sequence). This CDR3 is built from 15 residues. V lost 3 bases to trimming and J lost 7 bases, with 16 bases between them. The CDR3: CSASRPARGNSPLHF. CDR3 DNA sequence: TGCAGTGCTAGTCGGCCTGCACGAGGGAATTCACCCCTCCACTTT.

The chain is built from TRBV15 and TRBJ2-3; 9 positions match TRBD2. CDR1 is LNHNV, CDR2 YYDKDF, per germline (reference sequence). The length of the CDR3 is 14 residues. V lost 7 bases to trimming and J lost 4 bases; unmatched junction nucleotides: 6. The CDR3 nucleotides read TGTGCCACCACCCTTGCGGGAGGGTCAGATACGCAGTATTTT. The encoded protein is CATTLAGGSDTQYF.

CDR3 coding DNA: TGTGCCAGCAGTTACTTCGGGGGCGGCGATGAAAAACTGTTTTTT. Its protein is CASSYFGGGDEKLFF. This chain connects TRBV6-5 to TRBJ1-4, with D perhaps matching TRBD1 (6 bases). The CDR3 has 15 amino acids. CDR1 and CDR2 (germline): MNHEY, SVGAGI. Trimming took 1 base from V and 6 from J, leaving 12 bases between them.

The genes are TRBV5-5 and TRBJ1-2; no clear D. Germline-derived CDR1 and CDR2 are SGHKS and YYEKEE (reference sequence). Trimming cost V 4 bases and J 3 bases, with 7 bases left between them. This CDR3 has 12 residues. CDR3 residues: CASSISDYGYTF. CDR3 sequence (DNA): TGTGCCAGCAGCATTTCAGACTATGGCTACACCTTC. Drawing the rest from reference TRBV5-5 and TRBJ1-2, the complete variable domain is DAGVTQSPTHLIKTRGQQVTLRCSPISGHKSVSWYQQVLGQGPQFIFQYYEKEERGRGNFPDRFSARQFPNYSSELNVNALLLGDSALYLCASSISDYGYTFGSGTRLTVV.

The chain recombines TRBV28 with TRBJ2-5; 9 nucleotides match TRBD1. CDR3 length: 13 residues. Germline CDR1 reads MDHEN; CDR2 reads SYDVKM. Trimming cost V 8 bases and J 3 bases; bases outside gene matches: 4. The CDR3 DNA sequence: TGTGCCAGCGGGGGGACAGGGAAAGAGACCCAGTACTTC. Translation gives CASGGTGKETQYF.

The chain is built from TRBV4-3 and TRBJ2-2, with a tentative D call TRBD2 (5 bases). CDR1 is LGHNA and CDR2 is YSLEER in the germline V gene. V lost 4 bases, J lost 4 bases, and 13 bases lay in between. The CDR3 totals 15 residues. In DNA, the CDR3 is TGCGCCAGCAGCCGAACTTCTGAGGGCACCGGGGAGCTGTTTTTT. Amino acid sequence: CASSRTSEGTGELFF.

The chain joins TRBV19 to TRBJ1-5; D may be TRBD1 (5 bases). Trimming pared 4 bases from V and 4 bases from J, leaving 14 bases between. Germline CDR1 and CDR2: LNHDA and SQIVND (reference sequence). The CDR3 length is 15 residues. The CDR3 DNA follows: TGTGCCAGTAGTAAGCGGGACTACTTAAATCAGCCCCAGCATTTT. Translated: CASSKRDYLNQPQHF.

The rearrangement uses TRBV6-5 and TRBJ1-5, with 10 bases that match TRBD1. The trim removed 8 bases at V and 3 bases at J, leaving 7 bases unmatched. The germline V gene has CDR1 MNHEY and CDR2 SVGAGI. This CDR3 contains 15 residues. This CDR3 is CASDGQGEVNQPQHF. CDR3 in DNA: TGTGCCAGCGACGGACAGGGGGAGGTCAATCAGCCCCAGCATTTT.

This clone was recorded only once. The chain couples TRBV9 to TRBJ1-5, with D perhaps matching TRBD1 (5 bases). This CDR3 spans 14 amino acids. Germline values: CDR1 SGDLS, CDR2 YYNGEE. Trimming pared 4 bases from V and 3 bases from J, leaving 11 bases between. CDR3 amino acids: CASSLDSTNQPQHF. The DNA of the CDR3 is TGTGCCAGCAGCCTCGACAGTACCAATCAGCCCCAGCATTTT.

The chain uses TRBV2 and TRBJ1-5; TRBD1 is a possible D gene (5 bases). The CDR3 runs to 14 residues. Germline V gives CDR1 SNHLY, CDR2 FYNNEI. V dropped 3 bases and J dropped 6 bases, with 12 bases sitting between them. CDR3 in DNA: TGTGCCAGCAGTGAGGAGTCGGGGGGTCAGCCCCAGCATTTT. Its translation: CASSEESGGQPQHF.

Details on this clone: Other DNA sequences from this sample encode an identical CDR3 as well. The chain joins TRBV7-2 to TRBJ2-5; perhaps TRBD1 as D (5 bases). The CDR3 runs 14 residues. CDR1 is SGHTA, CDR2 FQGNSA, per germline. Trimming took off 0 bases at V and 2 bases at J, with 7 bases between the two ends. The CDR3 DNA sequence: TGTGCCAGCAGCTTAGCGGGGCAGCAAGAGACCCAGTACTTC. This translates into CASSLAGQQETQYF.

This clone is medium-sized in the sample. CDR3 coding DNA: TGTGCCAGCACCCCCGGTGGCGGGAGGGCTTACAATGAGCAGTTCTTC. Its translation is CASTPGGGRAYNEQFF. This chain joins TRBV21-1 and TRBJ2-1; the table gives TRBD2 as D, unverified against the DNA. TRBV21-1 is described as a pseudogene. CDR3 length: 16 residues.

The chain has TRBV2 and TRBJ2-3, with no clear D. The V end lost 4 bases, the J end lost 2 bases, and 10 bases lay between the germline ends. The CDR3 contains 14 residues. Germline lookup yields CDR1 SNHLY and CDR2 FYNNEI. DNA for the CDR3: TGTGCCAGCAGTGTCGGCACTAACACAGATACGCAGTATTTT. This codes for CASSVGTNTDTQYF.

J is TRBJ1-2 and V is TRBV6-2 or TRBV6-3; 7 positions match TRBD1. The CDR3 has 14 residues. The germline gives CDR1 MNHEY, CDR2 SVGEGT. V shed 6 bases and J 7 bases; nucleotides not matched to a gene: 11. Here the CDR3 reads CASSPAGQSTGYTF. The DNA of the CDR3 is TGTGCCAGCAGCCCGGCGGGACAGTCAACTGGCTACACCTTC.

The rearrangement uses TRBV13 and TRBJ1-1; no clear D. V shed 6 bases and J shed 7 bases, with 21 bases lying between them. The CDR3 sequence is 15 residues long. Per germline, CDR1 PRHDT and CDR2 FYEKMQ (reference sequence). The CDR3: CASRPAGIGHYEAFF. The CDR3 nucleotides read TGTGCCAGCAGGCCCGCTGGGATTGGGCATTATGAAGCTTTCTTT.

The chain has TRBV27 and TRBJ1-4; D is ambiguous. V dropped 3 bases and J dropped 3 bases, with 17 bases sitting between them. This CDR3 spans 17 amino acids. CDR1 MNHEY and CDR2 SMNVEV come from the germline V gene (reference sequence). The CDR3 region is CASSFPPAGRANEKLFF. Written as DNA, the CDR3 is TGTGCCAGCAGTTTCCCGCCTGCGGGGAGGGCTAATGAAAAACTGTTTTTT.

Here the CDR3 reads CASSLFSTDTQYF. The CDR3 nucleotides are TGCGCCAGCAGCTTGTTCAGCACAGATACGCAGTATTTT. The chain is built from TRBV5-1 and TRBJ2-3; D is undetermined. Between the trimmed V and J ends, which lost 1 base and 0 bases, there was a span of 3 bases. CDR3 length: 13 residues. Germline V gives CDR1 SGHRS, CDR2 YFSETQ.

The chain has TRBV5-4 and TRBJ2-5, with D hard to call. The CDR3 totals 11 residues. Trimming cost V 4 bases and J 5 bases, with 6 bases left between them. Germline V gene sequence: CDR1 SGHNT, CDR2 YYREEE (reference sequence). The CDR3 sequence is CASSTGETQYF. Here the CDR3 DNA reads TGTGCCAGCAGCACCGGGGAGACCCAGTACTTC.

The chain's CDR3 is CATSRRLADSYEQYF. CDR3 bases: TGTGCCACCAGCAGGAGACTAGCGGATTCCTACGAGCAGTACTTC. The J gene is TRBJ2-7, the V gene TRBV15, with 9 bases aligning to TRBD2. J gave up 1 base and V 3 bases, and 4 bases lay outside the gene matches. The CDR3 consists of 15 residues. The V gene's germline CDR1 is LNHNV and CDR2 YYDKDF (reference sequence).

The V call is TRBV4-3, the J call TRBJ2-7; weak D call: TRBD2 (6 bases). Per germline, CDR1 LGHNA and CDR2 YSLEER. The CDR3 sequence is 15 residues long. The ends were cut back, 2 bases at V and 0 bases at J, with 11 bases in the middle. This CDR3 is CASSQFPGVSYEQYF. In DNA, the CDR3 is TGCGCCAGCAGCCAATTCCCGGGGGTCTCCTACGAGCAGTACTTC.

The chain carries TRBV6-5 and TRBJ1-1; D is perhaps TRBD1 (5 bases). The germline gives CDR1 MNHEY, CDR2 SVGAGI. The CDR3 runs 14 residues. The V gene lost 5 bases and the J gene lost 3 bases, with 13 bases spanning the gap. In nucleotides, the CDR3 is TGTGCCAGCAGTCCCACCGGGACCTACACTGAAGCTTTCTTT. Its protein product is CASSPTGTYTEAFF.

The rearrangement uses TRBV4-1 and TRBJ2-7, with D perhaps TRBD2 (6 bases). Germline assignment: CDR1 MGHRA and CDR2 YSYEKL. The CDR3 spans 13 residues. Between the trimmed V and J ends, which lost 4 bases and 7 bases, there was a span of 14 bases. The CDR3 loop reads CASSPRLVEEQYF. The CDR3 DNA sequence: TGCGCCAGCAGCCCAAGACTAGTTGAGGAGCAGTACTTC.

V gene TRBV30 combines with J gene TRBJ1-2; the D is unclear. Per germline, CDR1 GTSNPN and CDR2 SVGIG (reference sequence). This CDR3 region has 12 residues. V was clipped by 3 bases and J by 4 bases, with 9 bases between them. Written as DNA, the CDR3 is TGTGCCTGGAGGGTTGGCGGCTATGGCTACACCTTC. Its protein product is CAWRVGGYGYTF.

The chain carries TRBV6-5 and TRBJ1-2; D may be TRBD1 (5 bases). This CDR3 is 14 amino acids long. The V gene's germline CDR1 is MNHEY and CDR2 SVGAGI. Trimming removed 5 bases from V and 2 bases from J, with 12 bases in between. CDR3 sequence (DNA): TGTGCCAGCAGTCCCTGGCCAGGGAACTATGGCTACACCTTC. Encoded protein: CASSPWPGNYGYTF.

The rearrangement uses TRBV5-4 and TRBJ1-1; TRBD1 might be the D (6 bases). V was shortened by 2 bases and J by 3 bases, with 11 bases between the two germline ends. Germline CDR1 is SGHNT and CDR2 is YYREEE (reference sequence). The CDR3 is made up of 14 amino acids. The DNA of the CDR3 is TGTGCCAGCAGCTTCTCGGGGGCGGACACTGAAGCTTTCTTT. Translated: CASSFSGADTEAFF.

The chain has TRBV5-6 and TRBJ1-1, with D perhaps matching TRBD1 (5 bases). Per germline, CDR1 SGHDT and CDR2 YYEEEE. V was clipped by 1 base and J by 13 bases, with 14 bases between them. The CDR3 sequence is 12 residues long. CDR3: CASSLIGTRGFF. CDR3 DNA sequence: TGTGCCAGCAGCTTGATTGGGACCCGGGGTTTCTTT.

The rearrangement uses TRBV10-3 and TRBJ2-3, with no clear D. Germline CDR1 ENHRY, CDR2 SYGVKD. Trimming stripped 3 bases from V and 4 bases from J, with 5 bases between. This CDR3 region has 12 residues. The CDR3 bases are TGTGCCATCAGTGATTATTCAGATACGCAGTATTTT. Translation gives CAISDYSDTQYF.